The T cell receptor (beta chain) under discussion was sequenced for a study of blood T cell repertoires in COVID-19. Study overall: Spain, Italy and the United States supplied samples that represented acute and convalescent COVID-19.

Sequenced by immunoSEQ multiplex PCR; TCRdb stores in-frame clones only, minus some. The sample carries over 300,000 clones, around 90% recorded once. Per germline, CDR1 KGHSH and CDR2 LQKENI. V lost 3 bases and J lost 4; bases outside the gene matches: 5. The CDR3 has 15 residues. Sequencing was carried out using peripheral blood. The source of this sequence is a man aged 18 to 29 who had recovered from COVID-19. V and J are TRBV18 and TRBJ1-2; TRBD1 matches 10 bases. The CDR3 loop reads CASSPGQGVPYGYTF. The DNA for the CDR3 is TGTGCCAGCTCACCCGGACAGGGGGTACCCTATGGCTACACCTTC.